This is a list of T cell receptor beta chains from one sample in a study of blood T cell repertoires in COVID-19. Here immunoSEQ multiplex PCR was the method, and the copy in TCRdb shows in-frame clones only, minus some. The repertoire consists of 120,000 or so clones, with 65% to 85% occurring once and the leading ten covering roughly 5.5%. The sample taken for sequencing was peripheral blood. All receptors derive from a man aged 80 or over with active or convalescent COVID-19. Each CDR3 is given with its conserved first and last residue. The D gene is left open where the match is weak. Where a row states a size, it is once, few, many or the class of an expanded clone; other rows omit it.

cdr3_length	d_call	v_call	clone_size	j_call	cdr3_aa	cdr3_nt
16	TRBD1	TRBV18	few	TRBJ1-2	CASSPPGQGVKYGYTF	TGTGCCAGCTCACCTCCGGGACAGGGGGTAAAATATGGCTACACCTTC
14	NA	TRBV2	NA	TRBJ2-2	CASSSEEDTGELFF	TGTGCCAGCAGTTCCGAGGAGGACACCGGGGAGCTGTTTTTT
10	NA	TRBV20-1	many	TRBJ2-5	CSVLGETQYF	TGCAGTGTTCTAGGAGAGACCCAGTACTTC
13	TRBD1	TRBV9	NA	TRBJ2-2	CASDRGMTGELFF	TGTGCCAGCGACAGGGGGATGACCGGGGAGCTGTTTTTT
15	NA	TRBV5-4	many	TRBJ1-1	CASSLSSLMNTEAFF	TGTGCCAGCAGCTTGTCCTCACTAATGAACACTGAAGCTTTCTTT
18	TRBD2	TRBV7-3	NA	TRBJ2-6	CASSPLPGLVTGANVLTF	TGTGCCAGCAGCCCCCTACCGGGACTAGTAACTGGGGCCAACGTCCTGACTTTC
16	NA	TRBV3-1/TRBV3-2	NA	TRBJ1-3	CASSQGGRASGNTIYF	TGTGCCAGCAGCCAAGGTGGCAGGGCATCTGGAAACACCATATATTTT
13	TRBD1	TRBV28	NA	TRBJ1-4	CASSYGTGGKLFF	TGTGCCAGCAGCTATGGGACAGGCGGAAAACTGTTTTTT
14	TRBD1	TRBV11-2	once	TRBJ1-2	CASSSGTGLYGYTF	TGTGCCAGCAGCTCGGGGACAGGACTCTATGGCTACACCTTC
13	NA	TRBV12-3/TRBV12-4	NA	TRBJ1-1	CASSFTANTEAFF	TGTGCCAGCAGTTTCACAGCGAACACTGAAGCTTTCTTT
14	TRBD1	TRBV9	NA	TRBJ2-3	CASSVEGARDTQYF	TGTGCCAGCAGCGTAGAGGGGGCGAGAGATACGCAGTATTTT
15	NA	TRBV28	once	TRBJ1-5	CASSSDGGWDQPQHF	TGTGCCAGCAGTTCGGACGGAGGGTGGGATCAGCCCCAGCATTTT
14	NA	TRBV4-3	NA	TRBJ2-2	CASSRAGWTGELFF	TGCGCCAGCAGCAGGGCAGGGTGGACCGGGGAGCTGTTTTTT
17	NA	TRBV10-2	few	TRBJ2-1	CASSEPSLFGSYNEQFF	TGCGCCAGCTCGGAGCCCTCCCTATTCGGCTCCTACAATGAGCAGTTCTTC
18	TRBD1	TRBV6-2/TRBV6-3	NA	TRBJ2-2	CASSYPLTGGYHSGELFF	TGTGCCAGCAGTTACCCCTTGACAGGGGGCTACCATTCCGGGGAGCTGTTTTTT
16	TRBD1	TRBV3-1/TRBV3-2	NA	TRBJ1-1	CASSQDRGQWNTEAFF	TGTGCCAGCAGCCAAGATAGGGGACAGTGGAACACTGAAGCTTTCTTT
11	TRBD1	TRBV6-1	NA	TRBJ1-1	CASKQGAKAFF	TGTGCCAGCAAACAGGGGGCTAAAGCTTTCTTT
15	NA	TRBV6-5	NA	TRBJ2-1	CASSYGAGWANEQFF	TGTGCCAGCAGTTACGGGGCAGGGTGGGCTAATGAGCAGTTCTTC
15	NA	TRBV7-6	NA	TRBJ2-5	CASSPTTRERETQYF	TGTGCCAGCAGCCCGACGACTAGGGAGAGAGAGACCCAGTACTTC
16	TRBD1	TRBV28	NA	TRBJ2-5	CASSFLGTGVQETQYF	TGTGCCAGCAGTTTTTTAGGGACAGGGGTCCAAGAGACCCAGTACTTC
15	TRBD1	TRBV4-3	NA	TRBJ1-6	CASSQWDRGSSPLHF	TGCGCCAGCAGCCAATGGGACAGGGGATCTTCACCCCTCCACTTT
13	NA	TRBV7-9	NA	TRBJ1-1	CASSWRAGTEAFF	TGTGCCAGCAGCTGGCGGGCCGGGACAGAAGCTTTCTTT
14	NA	TRBV19	NA	TRBJ1-1	CASSSGTPRAEAFF	TGTGCCAGTAGTTCCGGGACACCAAGGGCTGAAGCTTTCTTT
17	NA	TRBV11-2	NA	TRBJ2-3	CASSQPSSGAGTDTQYF	TGTGCCAGCAGCCAGCCCTCTAGTGGGGCGGGCACAGATACGCAGTATTTT
15	NA	TRBV5-1	NA	TRBJ2-7	CASSLGDPDSYEQYF	TGCGCCAGCAGCTTGGGGGACCCGGACAGCTACGAGCAGTACTTC
15	NA	TRBV13	NA	TRBJ2-7	CASSLDHGSSYEQYF	TGTGCCAGCAGCTTAGATCACGGTTCCTCCTACGAGCAGTACTTC
14	TRBD2	TRBV24-1	NA	TRBJ2-3	CAISQRGLTDTQYF	TGTGCCATTAGCCAGCGGGGGCTCACAGATACGCAGTATTTT
15	TRBD2	TRBV27	NA	TRBJ2-1	CASSYTSGGFNEQFF	TGTGCCAGCAGTTACACTAGCGGGGGCTTCAATGAGCAGTTCTTC
11	NA	TRBV6-5	NA	TRBJ1-2	CASSQGSGYTF	TGTGCCAGCAGTCAGGGCTCTGGCTACACCTTC
16	NA	TRBV7-9	NA	TRBJ1-4	CASSPGQTTTNEKLFF	TGTGCCAGCAGCCCCGGACAGACCACAACTAATGAAAAACTGTTTTTT
13	TRBD1	TRBV5-6	NA	TRBJ2-5	CASSTDRLETQYF	TGTGCCAGCAGCACGGACAGGCTGGAGACCCAGTACTTC
15	NA	TRBV6-5	NA	TRBJ1-5	CASTLQGTSNQPQHF	TGTGCCAGCACCCTACAGGGAACCAGCAATCAGCCCCAGCATTTT
14	NA	TRBV18	few	TRBJ1-3	CASSPDSAGNTIYF	TGTGCCAGCTCACCGGACAGCGCTGGAAACACCATATATTTT
16	NA	TRBV28	NA	TRBJ1-4	CASSFVRYPTNEKLFF	TGTGCCAGCAGTTTCGTCAGGTACCCAACTAATGAAAAACTGTTTTTT
15	NA	TRBV4-3	NA	TRBJ1-6	CASSQELTYNSPLHF	TGCGCCAGCAGCCAAGAACTGACCTATAATTCACCCCTCCACTTT
15	NA	TRBV7-9	NA	TRBJ1-5	CASSFDGSGNQPQHF	TGTGCCAGCAGCTTTGACGGAAGCGGCAATCAGCCCCAGCATTTT
15	TRBD2	TRBV5-1	NA	TRBJ2-1	CASSSAGSSYNEQFF	TGCGCCAGCAGCTCAGCGGGGAGCTCCTACAATGAGCAGTTCTTC
13	NA	TRBV5-6	NA	TRBJ2-7	CASSRLSTYEQYF	TGTGCCAGCAGTCGACTCTCCACCTACGAGCAGTACTTC
16	NA	TRBV7-8	NA	TRBJ2-1	CASSLVDRPSYNEQFF	TGTGCCAGCAGCTTAGTAGACAGACCCTCCTACAATGAGCAGTTCTTC
13	TRBD1	TRBV7-9	once	TRBJ1-2	CASSTRQGDGYTF	TGTGCCAGCAGCACCCGACAGGGCGACGGCTACACCTTC
17	NA	TRBV7-2	NA	TRBJ2-4	CASSTRAAVEAKNIQYF	TGTGCCAGCAGCACGCGGGCGGCCGTAGAAGCCAAAAACATTCAGTACTTC
15	NA	TRBV30	NA	TRBJ2-1	CAWSGRLRLQGEQFF	TGTGCCTGGAGTGGGAGACTCAGGTTACAGGGTGAGCAGTTCTTC
16	TRBD1	TRBV18	NA	TRBJ2-2	CASSPRQGASTGELFF	TGTGCCAGCTCACCTAGACAGGGGGCGTCCACCGGGGAGCTGTTTTTT
13	NA	TRBV14	once	TRBJ2-1	CASSQPGYNEQFF	TGTGCCAGCAGCCAACCAGGATACAATGAGCAGTTCTTC
13	NA	TRBV7-9	NA	TRBJ1-4	CASSSATNEKLFF	TGTGCCAGCAGCTCTGCAACTAATGAAAAACTGTTTTTT
17	TRBD2	TRBV10-3	NA	TRBJ2-1	CAISESQGAGSPAEQFF	TGTGCCATCAGTGAGTCCCAGGGAGCGGGGTCGCCGGCTGAGCAGTTCTTC
16	TRBD1	TRBV5-4	NA	TRBJ2-2	CASSLGQGANTGELFF	TGTGCCAGCAGCTTGGGACAGGGGGCGAACACCGGGGAGCTGTTTTTT
13	NA	TRBV6-5	NA	TRBJ2-2	CATRGYFTGKLFF	TGTGCCACCCGGGGTTATTTCACCGGGAAGCTGTTTTTT
16	NA	TRBV5-4	NA	TRBJ2-3	CASSPQTGLNTDTQYF	TGTGCCAGCAGCCCCCAGACAGGTCTGAACACAGATACGCAGTATTTT
13	NA	TRBV19	NA	TRBJ1-2	CATHSNTNYGYTF	TGTGCCACCCACTCCAATACTAACTATGGCTACACCTTC
13	NA	TRBV7-2	NA	TRBJ1-6	CASSEHHKSPLHF	TGTGCCAGCAGCGAACACCATAAGTCACCCCTCCACTTT
14	TRBD1	TRBV10-3	NA	TRBJ1-2	CAINAGDREPGYTF	TGTGCCATCAACGCGGGGGACAGGGAGCCTGGCTACACCTTC
12	NA	TRBV3-1/TRBV3-2	few	TRBJ1-5	CASSWQEEPQHF	TGTGCCAGCAGCTGGCAGGAGGAGCCCCAGCATTTT
14	TRBD2	TRBV3-1/TRBV3-2	NA	TRBJ2-1	CASSPAGGYNEQFF	TGTGCCAGCAGCCCTGCGGGGGGGTACAATGAGCAGTTCTTC
15	TRBD1	TRBV6-5	few	TRBJ1-2	CASRSGTGGPYGYTF	TGTGCCAGCAGGTCCGGGACAGGGGGCCCCTATGGCTACACCTTC
14	NA	TRBV6-6	NA	TRBJ1-6	CASSRPWGDSPLHF	TGTGCCAGCAGCAGACCTTGGGGAGATTCACCCCTCCACTTT
14	TRBD1	TRBV6-6	NA	TRBJ1-3	CASSKGQSGNTIYF	TGTGCCAGCAGTAAGGGACAGAGTGGAAACACCATATATTTT
17	NA	TRBV28	NA	TRBJ1-4	CASSFSPGRATNEKLFF	TGTGCCAGCAGTTTCTCCCCCGGGAGGGCAACTAATGAAAAACTGTTTTTT
14	TRBD1	TRBV7-9	few	TRBJ2-7	CASSLAGGRVEQYF	TGTGCCAGCAGCTTAGCAGGGGGCCGAGTCGAGCAGTACTTC